The rows below give T cell receptor beta chains drawn from one sample of a study of T cell responses to AZD1222 COVID-19 vaccine. Assay used: immunoSEQ multiplex PCR; TCRdb lists only in-frame clones, some missing. This sample has around 260,000 clones, with roughly 93% found just once. This specimen consisted of peripheral blood, obtained on day 0 of AZD1222 vaccination. These receptors were obtained from an adult in good health. The CDR3 runs from the conserved cysteine through the conserved F or W. The D gene is left open where the match is weak. Clone size is not always given. Where it is, it says once, few, many or a class for expanded clones.

DNA | CDR3 | J | V | size | D
TGTGCCAGCAGGCGGGCTGGGACTTCCTACAATGAGCAGTTCTTC | CASRRAGTSYNEQFF | TRBJ2-1 | TRBV28 | NA | NA
TGTGCCAGCAGTGCCTCAGATACGCAGTATTTT | CASSASDTQYF | TRBJ2-3 | TRBV28 | once | NA
TGCGCCAGCAGGGCGGGGTTGGGGATTAAAGAGACCCAGTACTTC | CASRAGLGIKETQYF | TRBJ2-5 | TRBV5-1 | NA | NA
TGTGCCAGCAGCACCAGAGCCGGGGACGAAGCTTTCTTT | CASSTRAGDEAFF | TRBJ1-1 | TRBV11-2 | NA | NA
TGTGCCAGCAGCACAGACAGCTACCCCCGGAACACTGAAGCTTTCTTT | CASSTDSYPRNTEAFF | TRBJ1-1 | TRBV5-6 | NA | NA
TGTGCCAGCAGTCGAGGCCTAGGTGGAAATCCTAATGAAAAACTGTTTTTT | CASSRGLGGNPNEKLFF | TRBJ1-4 | TRBV7-9 | NA | NA
TGTGCCAGCTCACCAATCCCTGGGACTAGCGGCTCGAGCTCCTACGAGCAGTACTTC | CASSPIPGTSGSSSYEQYF | TRBJ2-7 | TRBV18 | NA | TRBD2
TGCGCCAGCAGCTTTGGTACCTTTAGCCCAGATACGCAGTATTTT | CASSFGTFSPDTQYF | TRBJ2-3 | TRBV5-1 | NA | NA
TGTGCCAGCAGCTCTAGGACAGCTCCCTACAATGAGCAGTTCTTC | CASSSRTAPYNEQFF | TRBJ2-1 | TRBV7-9 | NA | NA
TGTGCCAGCAGCTTAGGACAGGGGATGAACAATGAGCAGTTCTTC | CASSLGQGMNNEQFF | TRBJ2-1 | TRBV7-3 | once | TRBD1
TGCGCCAGCGGAATTCCCGGGACTAGATCCTACAATGAGCAGTTCTTC | CASGIPGTRSYNEQFF | TRBJ2-1 | TRBV4-1 | NA | TRBD2
TGTGCCAGCAGTAAGAGCGTGCAGGCCTCCTACGAGCAGTACTTC | CASSKSVQASYEQYF | TRBJ2-7 | TRBV2 | NA | NA
TGTGCCACCAGCAGAGCGGCTAACCAAGAGACCCAGTACTTC | CATSRAANQETQYF | TRBJ2-5 | TRBV15 | NA | NA
TGTGCCAGCAGTTACGAAGGGACAGGGAACTATGGCTACACCTTC | CASSYEGTGNYGYTF | TRBJ1-2 | TRBV6-5 | NA | TRBD1
TGTGCCAGTAGGCCGAGCTCCTACAATGAGCAGTTCTTC | CASRPSSYNEQFF | TRBJ2-1 | TRBV19 | NA | NA
TGTGCCAGCAGCTCAGGACACCTCTTCTACGAGCAGTACTTC | CASSSGHLFYEQYF | TRBJ2-7 | TRBV7-2 | NA | NA
TGTGCCAGCAGCTTAACCGGACAGTTGGACAATCAGCCCCAGCATTTT | CASSLTGQLDNQPQHF | TRBJ1-5 | TRBV7-2 | once | NA
TGTGCCACCAGCTTTTCCGGGACAGGGGTAGGATCCTATAATTCACCCCTCCACTTT | CATSFSGTGVGSYNSPLHF | TRBJ1-6 | TRBV15 | NA | TRBD1
TGTGCCACCAGCCAGACCGGGGCTCGACAGGGAGAGACCCAGTACTTC | CATSQTGARQGETQYF | TRBJ2-5 | TRBV15 | NA | TRBD1
TGTGCCAGCTCACCTACTCCGGACGGGAATCAGCCCCAGCATTTT | CASSPTPDGNQPQHF | TRBJ1-5 | TRBV18 | NA | NA
TGTGCCAGCAGCTTTGGACTGGAGGACTACACCTTC | CASSFGLEDYTF | TRBJ1-2 | TRBV7-9 | NA | NA
TGTGCCAGCAACGGACTGATTGGCTCCTACGAGCAGTACTTC | CASNGLIGSYEQYF | TRBJ2-7 | TRBV2 | NA | NA
TGTGCCACCAGCAGAGATTACGGGGAATTGGGCTACGAGCAGTACTTC | CATSRDYGELGYEQYF | TRBJ2-7 | TRBV15 | NA | NA
TGTGCCAGCAGTGAAATGACTGGGTGGTTCTACGAGCAGTACTTC | CASSEMTGWFYEQYF | TRBJ2-7 | TRBV6-1 | NA | NA
TGTGCCAGCTCACCATCCAGGGGGCCTGGGAGTCAGCCCCAGCATTTT | CASSPSRGPGSQPQHF | TRBJ1-5 | TRBV18 | NA | TRBD1
TGCGCCAGCAGCGGCGGAGATTCCTACGAGCAGTACTTC | CASSGGDSYEQYF | TRBJ2-7 | TRBV5-1 | NA | NA
TGCAGTCTGGGGGACACTGAAGCTTTCTTT | CSLGDTEAFF | TRBJ1-1 | TRBV20-1 | NA | NA
TGTGCCAGCAGCTCTCTCAACAGGGGGTCCGGGGAGCTGTTTTTT | CASSSLNRGSGELFF | TRBJ2-2 | TRBV11-2 | NA | TRBD1
TGTGCCAGCGGGACAGCCGAAACCTATAATTCACCCCTCCACTTT | CASGTAETYNSPLHF | TRBJ1-6 | TRBV5-8 | NA | TRBD1
TGTGCCTGGAGTGTACCGTATAGCAATCAGCCCCAGCATTTT | CAWSVPYSNQPQHF | TRBJ1-5 | TRBV30 | NA | NA
TGTGCCAGCAGCGACGAGGGGAACACTGAAGCTTTCTTT | CASSDEGNTEAFF | TRBJ1-1 | TRBV6-5 | once | NA
TGTGCCAGCAGCCCGGTAGCGAACACCGGGGAGCTGTTTTTT | CASSPVANTGELFF | TRBJ2-2 | TRBV7-2 | once | NA
TGTGCCAGCAGTGCGAGCCAGGGCAGTTCACCCCTCCACTTT | CASSASQGSSPLHF | TRBJ1-6 | TRBV2 | NA | NA
TGTGCCACCAAAGCGGGGGGTACAGATACGCAGTATTTT | CATKAGGTDTQYF | TRBJ2-3 | TRBV15 | NA | TRBD2
TGTGCCAGCAGTTTAGTGTATGGCTACACCTTC | CASSLVYGYTF | TRBJ1-2 | TRBV28 | NA | NA
TGTGCCAGCAGTGAGGGGCGGGTTAGCAATCAGCCCCAGCATTTT | CASSEGRVSNQPQHF | TRBJ1-5 | TRBV2 | NA | NA
TGTGCCAGCAGTTACTCTTCCCGTCAGGGGAATGGCTACACCTTC | CASSYSSRQGNGYTF | TRBJ1-2 | TRBV6-2/TRBV6-3 | once | NA
TGTGCCAGCACCCAAGGTCATGGCGGGAGAAATGAGCAGTTCTTC | CASTQGHGGRNEQFF | TRBJ2-1 | TRBV7-2 | NA | TRBD2
TGTGCCAGCAGCCCCCGGGGGGAGCAGTTCTTC | CASSPRGEQFF | TRBJ2-1 | TRBV11-2 | NA | NA
TGTGCCAGCAGCTCTCGGACTTCCACAGATACGCAGTATTTT | CASSSRTSTDTQYF | TRBJ2-3 | TRBV7-2 | NA | NA